The T cell receptor beta chain described here comes from a study of regulatory T cells in long-lasting Graves disease. The TCR beta library used iRepertoire HTBI primers with Arm-PCR amplification of CDR3. In the original processing: Identified segments across samples numbered 55 to 70 TRBV and roughly 15 TRBJ. A single record per CDR3 protein comes from TCRdb applying MiXCR to the multiplex PCR reads. These V and J calls originate from TCRdb's pipeline instead of the authors' own analysis. The table has about 470,000 distinct CDR3 sequences, 20% seen once. The J segment lost 0 bases and the V segment lost 8 bases, leaving 10 bases of the junction unmatched. The CDR3 extends over 15 amino acids. CDR1 is SGHRS, CDR2 YFSETQ, per germline. Time point in this sample: persistent/refractory GD, antithyroid drugs over 5 years with positive TRAb. The TCR library used RNA extracted from PBMCs.

The genes are TRBV5-1 and TRBJ2-7; TRBD1 aligns across 8 bases. The specimen was peripheral blood mononuclear cells (PBMCs), collected when the disease was refractory, from a patient treated with antithyroid drugs. This receptor was obtained from a female donor with Graves disease. The CDR3 DNA reads TGCGCCAGTAGCCAAGGGGACAGGATCTCCTACGAGCAGTACTTC. Its protein product is CASSQGDRISYEQYF. The full variable domain, with the rest looked up from reference TRBV5-1 and TRBJ2-7, is KAGVTQTPRYLIKTRGQQVTLSCSPISGHRSVSWYQQTPGQGLQFLFEYFSETQRNKGNFPGRFSGRQFSNSRSEMNVSTLELGDSALYLCASSQGDRISYEQYFGPGTRLTVT.